Included here is one T cell receptor (beta chain) sequence, with context. Its antigen is undetermined. The germline V gene encodes CDR1 SGHTS and CDR2 YDEGEE. The CDR3 runs to 15 residues. Trimming took 0 bases from V and 3 from J, leaving 10 bases between them. This entry belongs to a study of vaccination effects on CD4 cells after COVID-19. Study context: Antigen-specific CD4+ T cells were expanded with viral peptide pools in the ViraFEST assay before sequencing. Every well housed more than 1.5 million PBMC, which grew in culture alongside 10 IU/ml IL-2 and 10 ug/ml peptides.

At the end of over 8 days of culture, CD4+ T cells were isolated. Study-level results: Early post-infection timepoints were missing from the study, which also had few convalescent patients.

The assay was immunoSEQ multiplex PCR, and TCRdb's table has in-frame clones only and misses some. The sample has tens of thousands of clones, approximately 71% seen once; the top ten hold about 2%. The sequencing used CD4+ T cells from PBMCs cultured without peptide, collected before COVID-19 vaccination. The origin of this receptor is a human donor who received a COVID-19 vaccine. This chain joins TRBV5-8 and TRBJ2-1; D is unclear. The chain's CDR3 is CASSLGQKLYNEQFF. CDR3 DNA: TGTGCCAGCAGCTTGGGACAAAAACTCTACAATGAGCAGTTCTTC.